The table lists the clone carrying this T cell receptor beta chain with many counts. From germline, CDR1 is MNHEY and CDR2 SVGEGT. This CDR3 is built from 17 residues. V was clipped by 0 bases and J by 6 bases; unmatched bases: 9. TCRdb called the PCR reads again in MiXCR, with one record for every CDR3 protein. Seen here are 20,000 to 25,000 distinct CDR3 sequences, approximately 35% observed once, and the top ten hold under 20%. The data originate from a study of tumor-infiltrating lymphocytes in oesophageal squamous cell carcinoma. The receptor's source is a female donor with esophageal squamous cell carcinoma. Specimen: esophageal tumor tissue. This chain links TRBV6-2 or TRBV6-3 with TRBJ2-7; 12 bases fit TRBD1. In DNA form, the CDR3 reads TGTGCCAGCAGTTACTCGGCCCGGGGACAGGGGGCCGGCGAGCAGTACTTC. As protein: CASSYSARGQGAGEQYF.